This T cell receptor beta chain came from a study of response to subunit inactivated influenza vaccine. Study-wide points: Researchers suggested that each seasonal influenza vaccination recruits few new T cells.

TCRdb reprocessed the RT-PCR reads via MiXCR and lists one record per CDR3 protein. The table shows about 520,000 distinct CDR3 sequences, with roughly 11% occurring only once. This clonotype was seen ten or more times. Its specificity is unknown. Sequencing used PBMCs from blood, obtained about 6 weeks after vaccination. The receptor was isolated from a man aged 50 or older who received an inactivated influenza vaccine.

The CDR3 protein is CASSLALPEHEQFF. The CDR3 DNA reads TGTGCCAGCAGCTTAGCGCTCCCCGAACACGAGCAGTTCTTC. The chain combines TRBV7-9 with TRBJ2-1; D call uncertain. Germline V gene lookup returns CDR1 SEHNR and CDR2 FQNEAQ (reference sequence). V shed 0 bases and J shed 10 bases, with 13 bases lying between them. The length of the CDR3 is 14 residues.